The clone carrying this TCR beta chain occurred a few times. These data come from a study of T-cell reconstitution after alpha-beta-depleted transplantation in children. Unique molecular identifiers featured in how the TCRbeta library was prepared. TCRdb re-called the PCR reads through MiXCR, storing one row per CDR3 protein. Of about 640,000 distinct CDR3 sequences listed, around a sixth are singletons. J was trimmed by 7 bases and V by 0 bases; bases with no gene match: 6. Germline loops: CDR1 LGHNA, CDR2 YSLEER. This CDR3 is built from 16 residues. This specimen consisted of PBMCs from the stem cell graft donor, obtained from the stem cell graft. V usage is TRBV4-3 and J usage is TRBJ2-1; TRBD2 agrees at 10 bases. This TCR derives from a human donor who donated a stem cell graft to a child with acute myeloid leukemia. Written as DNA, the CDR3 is TGCGCCAGCAGCCAAGATACAAGCGGGGGGGGAAATGAGCAGTTCTTC. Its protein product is CASSQDTSGGGNEQFF.